These 10 T cell receptor beta chains were all obtained from the same sample, sequenced in a study of tumor and adjacent non-tumor tissue in lung cancer. TCRbeta libraries were built with three rounds of nested PCR, modified from ARM-PCR. TCRdb passed the multiplex PCR reads through MiXCR, listing each CDR3 protein once. The sample records approximately 120,000 distinct CDR3 sequences, around 57% being singletons. The template was RNA from unsorted bulk tissue. Distant lung tissue was collected more than 3 cm away from the tumor edge. The sequenced material came from distant non-tumor lung tissue. Source of these receptors: a man aged 55 to 70 with non-small cell lung cancer.

A note on this clonotype: This sequence may be a read error, since a much larger clone differs from it by one base. The chain recombines TRBV28 with TRBJ2-1; D remains ambiguous. Germline CDR1 reads MDHEN; CDR2 reads SYDVKM. The CDR3 runs 14 residues. The V gene lost 7 bases and the J gene lost 1 base, with 11 bases spanning the gap. CDR3 DNA: TGTGCCAGCACTTTGACGGAGTCCTACAATGAGCAGTTCTTC. Its translation: CASTLTESYNEQFF.

This clonotype is a singleton in its sample. The V call is TRBV5-5, the J call TRBJ1-6; 9 bases map to TRBD1. There are 16 residues in the CDR3. Germline CDR1 and CDR2: SGHKS and YYEKEE (reference sequence). Trimming removed 7 bases from V and 7 bases from J; junction bases left unmatched: 12. The CDR3 spells CASSYRVGQGNSPLHF. The CDR3 nucleotides read TGTGCCAGCTCCTACCGAGTGGGACAGGGCAATTCACCCCTCCACTTT.

In regard to this clonotype: One end of the junction is discordant with germline, which a read error may explain. The chain joins TRBV6-1 to TRBJ1-6, with 8 nucleotides matching TRBD1. CDR3 length: 15 amino acids. Germline CDR1 MNHNS, CDR2 SASEGT. The CDR3 coding sequence is TGTGGCAGCAGTTCGCGGACAGGGTTTAATTTACCCCTCCACTTT. Translation: CGSSSRTGFNLPLHF.

This sequence joins TRBV15 and TRBJ2-5; D might be TRBD1 or TRBD2, each matching 5 bases. The length of the CDR3 is 16 residues. Between the trimmed V and J ends, which lost 1 base and 2 bases, there was a span of 14 bases. CDR1 LNHNV and CDR2 YYDKDF come from the germline V gene (reference sequence). This chain's CDR3 is CATSRGPTGTQETQYF. CDR3 in DNA: TGTGCCACCAGCAGAGGACCCACCGGGACGCAAGAGACCCAGTACTTC.

The chain links TRBV7-8 to TRBJ1-2; 10 nucleotides match TRBD1. The CDR3 sequence is 15 residues long. The V gene's germline CDR1 is SGHVS and CDR2 FQNEAQ. V was clipped by 3 bases and J by 5 bases; unmatched bases: 6. CDR3 bases: TGTGCCAGCAGCTTGGGGACAGGGGACGTTTATGGCTACACCTTC. This translates into CASSLGTGDVYGYTF.

This clonotype was recorded at least ten times. J is TRBJ2-3 and V is TRBV12-3 or TRBV12-4, with D unresolved. Trimming left V 5 bases short and J 4 bases short, with 16 bases between. There are 15 residues in the CDR3. In DNA form, the CDR3 reads TGTGCCAGCAGTCCCCAGAGAAATCCCCCAGATACGCAGTATTTT. Encoded protein: CASSPQRNPPDTQYF.

The chain recombines TRBV6-2 or TRBV6-3 with TRBJ1-1; D is ambiguous. Trimming shortened V by 5 bases and J by 2 bases, and 18 bases separated the two germline ends. The CDR3 sequence is 16 residues long. CDR1 and CDR2 from the germline V gene are MNHEY and SVGEGT. The CDR3 bases are TGTGCCAGCAGTCGCTGGATAGGGTGCTCCAACACTGAAGCTTTCTTT. As protein: CASSRWIGCSNTEAFF.

This chain uses TRBV5-1 with TRBJ2-5; TRBD1 might be the D (6 bases). The V gene lost 1 base and the J gene lost 4 bases, with 11 bases spanning the gap. Germline CDR1 reads SGHRS; CDR2 reads YFSETQ. CDR3 length: 14 amino acids. Written as DNA, the CDR3 is TGCGCCAGCAGCTTGCCGGGACAAAGAGAGACCCAGTACTTC. Amino acid sequence: CASSLPGQRETQYF.

The chain links TRBV6-4 to TRBJ2-2; unclear D gene. The V gene's germline CDR1 is MRHNA and CDR2 SNTAGT. This CDR3 spans 14 amino acids. V was trimmed by 0 bases and J by 2 bases, leaving 4 bases between them. CDR3 amino acids: CASSDSTNTGELFF. In nucleotides, the CDR3 is TGTGCCAGCAGTGACTCGACAAACACCGGGGAGCTGTTTTTT.

Notes on this clonotype: A much larger clone is a single base away; this may be a read error. The chain links TRBV7-9 to TRBJ1-5; D is possibly TRBD1 (6 bases). This CDR3 has 14 residues. The V gene's germline CDR1 is SEHNR and CDR2 FQNEAQ (reference sequence). CDR3 DNA: TGTGCCAGCAGCTCCATGGACAGCAATCGGCCCCAGCATTTT. This gives the protein CASSSMDSNRPQHF.